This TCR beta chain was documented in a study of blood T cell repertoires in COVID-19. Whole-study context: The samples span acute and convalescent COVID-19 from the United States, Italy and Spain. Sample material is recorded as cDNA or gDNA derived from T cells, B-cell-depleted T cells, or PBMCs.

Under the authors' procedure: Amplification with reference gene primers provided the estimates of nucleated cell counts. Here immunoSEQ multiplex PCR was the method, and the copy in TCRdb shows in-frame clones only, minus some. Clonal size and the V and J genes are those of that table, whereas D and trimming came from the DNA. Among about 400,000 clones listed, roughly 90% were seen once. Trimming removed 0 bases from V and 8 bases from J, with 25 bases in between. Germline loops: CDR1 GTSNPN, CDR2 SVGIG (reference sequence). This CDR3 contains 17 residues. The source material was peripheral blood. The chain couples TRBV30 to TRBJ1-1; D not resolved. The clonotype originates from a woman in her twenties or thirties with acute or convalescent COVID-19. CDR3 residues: CAWSVSPSAVGVGEAFF. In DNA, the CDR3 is TGTGCCTGGAGTGTAAGTCCTAGCGCCGTCGGGGTGGGCGAAGCTTTCTTT.